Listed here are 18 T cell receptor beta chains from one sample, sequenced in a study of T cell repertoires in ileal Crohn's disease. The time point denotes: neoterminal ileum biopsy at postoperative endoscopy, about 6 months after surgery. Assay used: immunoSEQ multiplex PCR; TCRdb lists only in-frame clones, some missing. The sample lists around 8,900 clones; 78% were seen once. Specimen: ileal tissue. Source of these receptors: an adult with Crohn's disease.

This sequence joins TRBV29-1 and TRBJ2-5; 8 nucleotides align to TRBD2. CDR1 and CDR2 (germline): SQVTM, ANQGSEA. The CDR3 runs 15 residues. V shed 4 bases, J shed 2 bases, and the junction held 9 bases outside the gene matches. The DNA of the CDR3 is TGCAGCGTTGGGGGGGGTAGCGGGGCTCAAGAGACCCAGTACTTC. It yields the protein CSVGGGSGAQETQYF.

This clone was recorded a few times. The CDR3 nucleotides are TGCGCCAGCAGCGGGGGGGGACCGAACACTGAAGCTTTCTTT. This translates into CASSGGGPNTEAFF. The V gene is TRBV5-1, the J gene TRBJ1-1; maybe TRBD1 (5 bases). The CDR3 spans 14 residues. Germline lookup yields CDR1 SGHRS and CDR2 YFSETQ. V lost 4 bases and J lost 1, with 11 bases in between.

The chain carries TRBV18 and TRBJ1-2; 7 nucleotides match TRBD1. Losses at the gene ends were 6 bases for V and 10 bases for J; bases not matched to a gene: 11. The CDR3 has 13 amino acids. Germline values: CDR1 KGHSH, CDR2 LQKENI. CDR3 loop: CASSLAPDRYYTF. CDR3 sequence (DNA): TGTGCCAGCTCGCTCGCTCCGGACAGGTACTACACCTTC. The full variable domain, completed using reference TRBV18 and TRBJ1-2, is NAGVMQNPRHLVRRRGQEARLRCSPMKGHSHVYWYRQLPEEGLKFMVYLQKENIIDESGMPKERFSAEFPKEGPSILRIQQVVRGDSAAYFCASSLAPDRYYTFGSGTRLTVV.

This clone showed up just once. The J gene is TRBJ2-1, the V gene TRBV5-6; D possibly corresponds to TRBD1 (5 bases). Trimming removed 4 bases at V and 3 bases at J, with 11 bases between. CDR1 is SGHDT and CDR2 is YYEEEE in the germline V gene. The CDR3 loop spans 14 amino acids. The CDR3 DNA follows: TGTGCCAGCAGCATGGGGCTAGGCTACAATGAGCAGTTCTTC. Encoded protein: CASSMGLGYNEQFF. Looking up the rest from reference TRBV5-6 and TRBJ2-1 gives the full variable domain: DAGVTQSPTHLIKTRGQQVTLRCSPKSGHDTVSWYQQALGQGPQFIFQYYEEEERQRGNFPDRFSGHQFPNYSSELNVNALLLGDSALYLCASSMGLGYNEQFFGPGTRLTVL.

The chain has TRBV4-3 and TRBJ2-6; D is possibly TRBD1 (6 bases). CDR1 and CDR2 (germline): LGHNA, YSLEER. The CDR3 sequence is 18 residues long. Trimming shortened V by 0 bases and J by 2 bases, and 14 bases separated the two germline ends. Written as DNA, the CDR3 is TGCGCCAGCAGCCAAGATTGGAACAGGGAGACTGGGGCCAACGTCCTGACTTTC. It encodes CASSQDWNRETGANVLTF.

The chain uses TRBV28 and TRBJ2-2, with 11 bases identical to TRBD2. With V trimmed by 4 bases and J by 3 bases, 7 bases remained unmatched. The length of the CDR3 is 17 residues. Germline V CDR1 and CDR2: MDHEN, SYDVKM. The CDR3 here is CASSSLLAGADTGELFF. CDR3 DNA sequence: TGTGCCAGCAGTTCACTACTAGCGGGAGCGGACACCGGGGAGCTGTTTTTT. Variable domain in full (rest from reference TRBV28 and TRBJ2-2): DVKVTQSSRYLVKRTGEKVFLECVQDMDHENMFWYRQDPGLGLRLIYFSYDVKMKEKGDIPEGYSVSREKKERFSLILESASTNQTSMYLCASSSLLAGADTGELFFGEGSRLTVL.

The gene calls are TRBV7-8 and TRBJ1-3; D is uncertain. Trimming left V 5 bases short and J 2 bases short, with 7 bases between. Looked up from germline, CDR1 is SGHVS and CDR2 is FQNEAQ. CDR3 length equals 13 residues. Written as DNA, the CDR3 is TGTGCCAGCAGCCCCCGGGCTGGAAACACCATATATTTT. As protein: CASSPRAGNTIYF.

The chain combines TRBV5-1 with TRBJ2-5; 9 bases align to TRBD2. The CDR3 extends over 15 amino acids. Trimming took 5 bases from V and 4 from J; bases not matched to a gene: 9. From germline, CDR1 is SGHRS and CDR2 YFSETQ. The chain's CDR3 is CASREAGGPPETQYF. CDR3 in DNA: TGCGCCAGCAGGGAGGCGGGAGGGCCCCCAGAGACCCAGTACTTC.

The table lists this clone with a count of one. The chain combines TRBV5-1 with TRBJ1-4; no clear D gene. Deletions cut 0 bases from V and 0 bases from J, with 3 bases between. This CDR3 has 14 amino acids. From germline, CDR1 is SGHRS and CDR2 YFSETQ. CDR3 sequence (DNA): TGCGCCAGCAGCTTGGGAGCAACTAATGAAAAACTGTTTTTT. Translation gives CASSLGATNEKLFF.

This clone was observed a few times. Here the CDR3 DNA reads TGTGCCAGCAGTCGACAGGGCTATAATTCACCCCTCCACTTT. It yields the protein CASSRQGYNSPLHF. The chain combines TRBV27 with TRBJ1-6; 7 bases agree with TRBD1. Germline CDR1 is MNHEY and CDR2 is SMNVEV (reference sequence). Germline trimming cut 5 bases from V and 3 bases from J; bases unmatched to any gene: 1. The CDR3 spans 14 residues.

The DNA of the CDR3 is TGTGCCAGTAGTACCGCCGGGAGCAGGGGGGCCTCCTATGGCTACACCTTC. As protein: CASSTAGSRGASYGYTF. V gene TRBV19 combines with J gene TRBJ1-2; 7 nucleotides align to TRBD1. The CDR3 sequence is 17 residues long. The V gene's germline CDR1 is LNHDA and CDR2 SQIVND (reference sequence). V was clipped by 4 bases and J by 4 bases; unmatched bases: 15.

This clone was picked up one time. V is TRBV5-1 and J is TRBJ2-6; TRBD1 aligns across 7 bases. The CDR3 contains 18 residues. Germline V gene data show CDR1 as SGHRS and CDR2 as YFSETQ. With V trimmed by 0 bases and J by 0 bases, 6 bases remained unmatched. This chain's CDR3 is CASSLAPGQSSGANVLTF. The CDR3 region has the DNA TGCGCCAGCAGCTTGGCCCCGGGACAGAGCTCTGGGGCCAACGTCCTGACTTTC.

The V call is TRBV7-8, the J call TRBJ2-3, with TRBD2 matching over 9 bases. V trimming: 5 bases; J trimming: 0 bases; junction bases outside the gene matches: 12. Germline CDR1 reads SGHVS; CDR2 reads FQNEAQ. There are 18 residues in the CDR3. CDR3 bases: TGTGCCAGCAGCCCTAATCGGGGCGGGGGGGCGAGCACAGATACGCAGTATTTT. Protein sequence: CASSPNRGGGASTDTQYF.

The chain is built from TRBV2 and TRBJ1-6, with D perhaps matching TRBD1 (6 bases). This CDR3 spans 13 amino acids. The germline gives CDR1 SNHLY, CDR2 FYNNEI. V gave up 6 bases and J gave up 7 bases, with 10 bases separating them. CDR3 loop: CASRSGQNSPLHF. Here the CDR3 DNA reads TGTGCCAGCAGGTCTGGACAGAATTCACCCCTCCACTTT.

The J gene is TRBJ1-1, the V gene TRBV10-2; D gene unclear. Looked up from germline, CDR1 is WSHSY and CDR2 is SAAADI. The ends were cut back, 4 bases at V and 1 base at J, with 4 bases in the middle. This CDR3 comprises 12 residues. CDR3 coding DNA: TGCGCCAGCAGTGTCGGGAACACTGAAGCTTTCTTT. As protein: CASSVGNTEAFF.

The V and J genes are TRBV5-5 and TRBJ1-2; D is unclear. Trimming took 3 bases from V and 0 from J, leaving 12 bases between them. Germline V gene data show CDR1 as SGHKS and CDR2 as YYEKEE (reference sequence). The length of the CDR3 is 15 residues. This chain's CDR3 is CASSSGVTPNYGYTF. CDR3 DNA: TGTGCCAGCAGCTCCGGGGTTACCCCTAACTATGGCTACACCTTC.

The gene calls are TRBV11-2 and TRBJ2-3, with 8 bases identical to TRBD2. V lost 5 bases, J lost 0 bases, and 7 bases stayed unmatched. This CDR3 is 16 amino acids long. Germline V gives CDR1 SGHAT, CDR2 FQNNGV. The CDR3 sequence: CASSRGSGTSTDTQYF. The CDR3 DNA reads TGTGCCAGCAGCCGAGGTAGCGGGACTAGCACAGATACGCAGTATTTT.

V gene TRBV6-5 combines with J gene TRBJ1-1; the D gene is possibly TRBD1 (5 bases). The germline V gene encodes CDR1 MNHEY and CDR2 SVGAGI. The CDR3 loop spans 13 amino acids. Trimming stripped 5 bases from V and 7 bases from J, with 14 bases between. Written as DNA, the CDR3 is TGTGCCAGCAGTCTGGGCAGGGTAAGTGAAGCTTTCTTT. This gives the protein CASSLGRVSEAFF.